In its sample, the clone carrying this T cell receptor beta chain was seen once. These data belong to a study of T cell clones after liver transplantation. Across the whole study: Third-party-reactive TCRbeta sequences from pre-transplant mixed lymphocyte reactions served as antigen-independent comparators.

Libraries were prepared by immunoSEQ multiplex PCR; TCRdb keeps only in-frame clonotypes and omits some of them. The sample consists of about 15,000 clones, 80% to 95% of them appearing once. CDR1 is LGHNT and CDR2 is FRNRAP in the germline V gene. Trimming shortened V by 1 base and J by 3 bases, and 1 base separated the two germline ends. The length of the CDR3 is 11 residues. The source of this sequence is a human donor who received a liver transplant. The specimen comprised CD8+ T cells from blood, sampled before liver transplant. The rearrangement links TRBV12-5 to TRBJ2-7; D gene uncertain. The CDR3 coding sequence is TGTGCTAGTGGTTTGGGCTACGAGCAGTACTTC. Its protein product is CASGLGYEQYF.